These 8 T cell receptor beta chains originate from one sample sequenced in a study of beta chain features in type 1 diabetes (dated by TCRdb to the late 2010s). Library preparation was by the immunoSEQ multiplex PCR assay. The entire isolated RNA was reverse transcribed using the High Capacity cDNA Reverse Transcription Kit, and thus expressed TCRB transcripts were sequenced. The immuneACCESS repertoire file appears here via TCRdb, limited to in-frame rearrangements. These files lack a portion of the clones; in checked studies, under half of the deficit traces to unresolved V genes, and the cause of the others is not known. The sample profile shows approximately 23,000 clones; roughly two thirds of them were found once. About 2.2% of the sample is held by the ten biggest clonotypes. What was sequenced was Tregs from blood. The label giving this sample's cell subset or site can be read as: regulatory CD4+ T cells. Receptors originate from a middle-aged woman in good health.

This clone has only a few counts. The chain uses TRBV6-5 and TRBJ1-1, with 9 bases lining up with TRBD1. Germline assignment: CDR1 MNHEY and CDR2 SVGAGI. CDR3 length: 14 amino acids. V was clipped by 4 bases and J by 5 bases; unmatched bases: 5. The CDR3 protein is CASSLQGAGTEAFF. CDR3 nucleotide sequence: TGTGCCAGCAGTTTACAGGGGGCTGGTACTGAAGCTTTCTTT.

This clone was seen only a few times. The V call is TRBV13, the J call TRBJ2-2; D might be TRBD2 (5 bases). V was cut by 2 bases and J by 10 bases, with 11 bases left in between. Germline V CDR1 and CDR2: PRHDT, FYEKMQ (reference sequence). The CDR3 loop spans 13 amino acids. CDR3 residues: CASSLLQRKELFF. The CDR3 bases are TGTGCCAGCAGCTTACTCCAGCGGAAGGAGCTGTTTTTT.

The gene calls are TRBV27 and TRBJ2-2, with TRBD2 as a possible D gene (6 bases). V dropped 10 bases and J dropped 0 bases, with 12 bases sitting between them. The CDR3 contains 14 residues. Germline V lookup: CDR1 MNHEY, CDR2 SMNVEV (reference sequence). CDR3 in amino acids: CATGRTSNTGELFF. The CDR3 coding sequence is TGTGCCACGGGGAGGACTTCGAACACCGGGGAGCTGTTTTTT.

The rearrangement joins TRBV12-2 to TRBJ1-2; the table's D call, TRBD1, has no DNA check behind it. TRBV12-2 is a listed pseudogene. The CDR3 spans 10 residues. Written as DNA, the CDR3 is TGTGCAAGTCGCTTAGCCAGGTCGTCCTTC. This codes for CASRLARSSF.

This chain links TRBV5-4 with TRBJ2-4; D uncertain. The CDR3 extends over 17 amino acids. The germline V gene has CDR1 SGHNT and CDR2 YYREEE (reference sequence). The V and J ends lost 0 bases and 2 bases respectively, with 15 bases between them. The CDR3 DNA follows: TGTGCCAGCAGCTTGGAAACTCCCAGACTTCCCAAAAACATTCAGTACTTC. This encodes CASSLETPRLPKNIQYF.

The chain couples TRBV27 to TRBJ2-4; the match to TRBD2 covers 7 bases. CDR3 length: 13 residues. The V gene end was trimmed by 8 bases and the J gene end by 9 bases; junction bases not matched to a gene: 10. CDR1 is MNHEY, CDR2 SMNVEV, per germline (reference sequence). CDR3 bases: TGTGCCAGCTCTAGGGTACGGGAGGCCATTCAGTACTTC. Translated, it gives CASSRVREAIQYF.

This chain links TRBV19 with TRBJ2-7; D is possibly TRBD2 (5 bases). The V gene lost 4 bases and the J gene lost 1 base, with 8 bases spanning the gap. CDR3 length: 13 amino acids. In germline, CDR1 is LNHDA, CDR2 SQIVND (reference sequence). The CDR3 sequence is CASSNRGSYEQYF. CDR3 DNA sequence: TGTGCCAGTAGTAACCGGGGTTCCTACGAGCAGTACTTC.

This chain joins TRBV21-1 and TRBJ1-5; the table's D call, TRBD1, was not checked against the DNA. TRBV21-1 is marked as a pseudogene. The CDR3 has 16 amino acids. In nucleotides, the CDR3 is TGTGCCAGCAGCAGGGCTGACTTGGGGGCCAATCAGCCCCAGCATTTT. This translates into CASSRADLGANQPQHF.